A selection of T cell receptor beta chains follows, all from one sample in a study of glioma-infiltrating T cells. One entry per CDR3 protein results from TCRdb running MiXCR on the multiplex PCR reads. The profile shows around 190,000 distinct CDR3 sequences, around 42% of them singletons. Sequenced sample: glioma tissue, nonneoplastic brain tissue, or PBMCs (not recorded which). These receptors were obtained from a human donor with low-grade glioma or glioblastoma, undergoing nonglioma brain surgery, or in good health (not recorded which). Each CDR3 is given with its conserved first and last residue. A D gene is named only where the DNA matches it firmly. The listing skips clone size in some rows; elsewhere it reads once, few, many or a size class.

TRBJ2-3 TRBD1 . TRBV2 CASSLAGGPADTQCF TGTGCCAGCAGTTTAGCAGGGGGCCCCGCAGATACGCAGTGTTTT
TRBJ2-1 TRBD2 . TRBV28 CARPGVAGSNEQFF TGTGCCAGGCCCGGGGTAGCGGGGAGCAATGAGCAGTTCTTC
TRBJ2-3 . many TRBV15 CATSSRGAGTDTQYF TGTGCCACCAGCAGTCGAGGGGCCGGCACAGATACGCAGTATTTT
TRBJ2-1 . . TRBV3-1 CASSQRASNEQFF TGTGCCAGCAGCCAAAGGGCCAGCAATGAGCAGTTCTTC
TRBJ2-7 . . TRBV2 CASSGSGNAYEQYF TGTGCCAGCAGTGGTAGCGGCAACGCCTACGAGCAGTACTTC
TRBJ1-1 . . TRBV7-3 CASSAAVGTEAFF TGTGCCAGCAGCGCAGCCGTCGGCACTGAAGCTTTCTTT
TRBJ2-3 TRBD2 once TRBV28 CASSLWGPGLEGHTQYF TGTGCCAGCAGTTTATGGGGGCCGGGACTAGAGGGACATACGCAGTATTTT
TRBJ1-2 . many TRBV2 CASMGRQGDGYTF TGTGCCAGCATGGGTCGGCAGGGTGATGGCTACACCTTC
TRBJ1-1 TRBD1 many TRBV5-1 CASSVGDRSNTEAFF TGCGCCAGCAGCGTGGGGGACAGGTCGAACACTGAAGCTTTCTTT
TRBJ2-7 . . TRBV9 CASSATGGRYEQYF TGTGCCAGCAGCGCAACAGGTGGACGCTACGAGCAGTACTTC
TRBJ2-7 . once TRBV20-1 CSAGKYNEQYF TGCAGTGCCGGAAAGTACAATGAGCAGTACTTC
TRBJ2-1 TRBD2 few TRBV6-1 CASELAGNNEQFF TGTGCCAGCGAACTAGCGGGAAACAATGAGCAGTTCTTC
TRBJ2-5 . once TRBV20-1 CSATIRDTQYF TGCAGTGCCACGATACGAGACACCCAGTACTTC
TRBJ2-7 . . TRBV6-5 CVSSFGRSSYEQYF TGTGTTAGCAGTTTCGGGCGGAGCTCCTACGAGCAGTACTTC
TRBJ2-3 . . TRBV28 CTSSQLPNTQYF TGCACCAGCAGTCAACTTCCAAATACGCAGTATTTT
TRBJ1-5 . few TRBV7-9 CASSARNQPQHF TGTGCCAGCAGCGCCCGAAATCAGCCCCAGCATTTT
TRBJ2-7 . . TRBV2 CASSAVSGIEQYF TGTGCCAGCAGTGCTGTATCGGGGATAGAGCAGTACTTC
TRBJ2-1 TRBD2 few TRBV6-1 CARTGLAGGHNEQFF TGCGCCAGGACGGGACTAGCGGGAGGGCACAATGAGCAGTTCTTC
TRBJ1-1 . many TRBV28 CASTGQGKGILKAFF TGTGCCAGCACGGGACAAGGGAAGGGGATCTTGAAGGCTTTCTTT
TRBJ2-3 TRBD2 . TRBV7-3 CASSTGLAGVSDTQYF TGTGCCAGCAGCACTGGACTAGCGGGAGTTTCGGATACGCAGTATTTT
TRBJ2-7 . . TRBV28 CASSLRTALGSYEQYF TGTGCCAGCAGTTTACGAACGGCGTTGGGATCCTACGAGCAGTACTTC
TRBJ2-3 . . TRBV4-2 CASSSGTTSTDAQYF TGTGCCAGCAGCTCCGGGACAACTAGCACAGATGCGCAGTATTTT
TRBJ1-2 TRBD1 . TRBV4-3 CASSKAQGYGYTF TGCGCCAGCAGCAAAGCACAGGGGTATGGCTACACCTTC
TRBJ2-1 . many TRBV6-1 CASSPPLLGGEQFF TGTGCCAGCAGCCCCCCACTACTGGGCGGGGAGCAGTTCTTC
TRBJ2-5 . . TRBV3-1 CSSSQVGRGRETQYF TGTTCCAGCAGCCAAGTAGGAAGGGGCCGAGAGACCCAGTACTTC
TRBJ2-7 . . TRBV20-1 CSAPSTKGFNEQYF TGCAGTGCCCCATCGACAAAAGGGTTCAACGAGCAGTACTTC
TRBJ2-2 . . TRBV19 CASSISLTNTGELFF TGTGCCAGTAGTATCTCCCTCACAAACACCGGGGAGCTGTTTTTT
TRBJ1-5 . many TRBV7-9 CASSLNNQPQHF TGTGCCAGCAGCTTAAACAATCAGCCCCAGCATTTT
TRBJ2-2 . . TRBV7-4 CASSLGISSDTGELFF TGTGCCAGCAGCTTAGGTATTAGTTCGGACACCGGGGAGCTGTTTTTT
TRBJ2-2 . few TRBV18 CASSPSAGELFF TGTGCCAGCTCACCATCTGCCGGGGAGCTGTTTTTT
TRBJ2-3 TRBD2 . TRBV29-1 CSVHPSGMTDTQYF TGCAGCGTTCACCCTAGCGGGATGACAGATACGCAGTATTTT
TRBJ1-5 . . TRBV28 CASSLFRVRNHPQHF TGTGCCAGCAGTTTATTCAGGGTAAGAAATCATCCCCAGCATTTT
TRBJ2-3 . many TRBV27 CASKHTSTDTQYF TGTGCCAGCAAGCATACTAGCACAGATACGCAGTATTTT
TRBJ1-1 . many TRBV6-1 CASSQQNTEAFF TGTGCCAGCAGTCAGCAGAACACTGAAGCTTTCTTT
TRBJ1-1 . . TRBV7-3 CASSSDRDPLNTEAFF TGTGCCAGCAGCTCCGATAGGGACCCGTTGAACACTGAAGCTTTCTTT
TRBJ2-7 TRBD2 many TRBV28 CASGGESYRREQYF TGTGCCTCGGGGGGTGAGTCTTACCGTCGCGAGCAGTACTTC
TRBJ2-2 . . TRBV20-1 CSARPLGSLPGELFF TGCAGTGCTAGACCTTTGGGATCGCTACCCGGGGAGCTGTTTTTT
TRBJ2-1 . . TRBV10-3 CAMGITDEQFF TGTGCCATGGGTATCACTGATGAGCAGTTCTTC
TRBJ2-7 TRBD1 many TRBV27 CASSSRTGPYEQYF TGTGCCAGCAGTTCCCGGACAGGCCCCTACGAGCAGTACTTC
TRBJ2-1 TRBD2 few TRBV3-1 CASSQVGRPPNEQFF TGTGCCAGCAGCCAAGTCGGGAGGCCACCTAATGAGCAGTTCTTC
TRBJ2-1 . . TRBV9 CASSVDPRDILSSYNEQFF TGTGCCAGCAGCGTAGATCCCAGGGACATCCTAAGCTCCTACAATGAGCAGTTCTTC
TRBJ2-1 . many TRBV28 CAGSETSAAFNEQFF TGTGCCGGCAGCGAGACCAGCGCCGCGTTTAATGAGCAGTTCTTC